This entry features one T cell receptor (beta chain) sequence. The data belong to a study of T cell changes during pregnancy in multiple sclerosis. TCRdb's table, derived via immunoSEQ multiplex PCR, lists solely in-frame clones and lacks some. This repertoire shows fewer than 90,000 clones, 90% to 95% found once; its top ten account for about 1.6%. This sequence was found in a female donor in good health, enrolled as a control in a pregnancy study. Sequences were derived from peripheral blood, sampled after pregnancy.

This CDR3 reads CSVQGDARELFF. The DNA of the CDR3 is TGCAGCGTTCAGGGGGATGCCCGGGAGCTGTTTTTT. The V call is TRBV29-1, the J call TRBJ2-2; 7 bases are a match to TRBD1. This CDR3 has 12 residues. Germline V gene data show CDR1 as SQVTM and CDR2 as ANQGSEA. V lost 5 bases and J lost 9; bases outside the gene matches: 6.